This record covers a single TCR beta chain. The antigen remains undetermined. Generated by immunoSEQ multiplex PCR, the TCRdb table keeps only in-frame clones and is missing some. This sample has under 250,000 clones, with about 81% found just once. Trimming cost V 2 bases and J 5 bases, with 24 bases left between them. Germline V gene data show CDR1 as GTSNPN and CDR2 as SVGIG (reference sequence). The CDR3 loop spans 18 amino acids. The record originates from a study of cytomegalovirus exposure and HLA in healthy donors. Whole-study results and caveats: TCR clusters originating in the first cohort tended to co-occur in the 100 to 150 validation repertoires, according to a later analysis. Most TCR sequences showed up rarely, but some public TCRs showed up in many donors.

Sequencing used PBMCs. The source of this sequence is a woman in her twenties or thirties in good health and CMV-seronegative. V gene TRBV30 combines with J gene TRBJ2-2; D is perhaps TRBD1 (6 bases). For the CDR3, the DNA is TGTGCCTGGAGTCCTGGCGGGTCCTCGAGGGGGAATACCGGGGAGCTGTTTTTT. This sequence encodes CAWSPGGSSRGNTGELFF. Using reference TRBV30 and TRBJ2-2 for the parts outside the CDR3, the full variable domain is SQTIHQWPATLVQPVGSPLSLECTVEGTSNPNLYWYRQAAGRGLQLLFYSVGIGQISSEVPQNLSASRPQDRQFILSSKKLLLSDSGFYLCAWSPGGSSRGNTGELFFGEGSRLTVL.